Sequencing of this T cell receptor beta chain was carried out in a study of cytomegalovirus exposure and HLA in healthy donors. Broader study findings: Common viral pathogens seemed to be connected with several of the most significant clusters, according to a later analysis.

As regards this clone: Its antigen remains unknown.

CDR1 SGHNT and CDR2 YYREEE come from the germline V gene (reference sequence). The trim removed 0 bases at V and 3 bases at J, leaving 2 bases unmatched. The CDR3 is made up of 14 amino acids. The PCR ran on 60 Vbeta and 13 Jbeta primers. Method: immunoSEQ multiplex PCR; TCRdb's copy keeps in-frame clones and lacks some. Here the sample spans around 120,000 clones, approximately 15% being singletons. This receptor was identified in a woman aged 18-30 years in good health and CMV-seronegative. Sequencing input: PBMCs. The chain links TRBV5-4 to TRBJ1-1, with 7 bases lining up with TRBD1. CDR3 region: CASSLEGGHTEAFF. The CDR3 DNA sequence: TGTGCCAGCAGCTTGGAAGGGGGCCACACTGAAGCTTTCTTT.